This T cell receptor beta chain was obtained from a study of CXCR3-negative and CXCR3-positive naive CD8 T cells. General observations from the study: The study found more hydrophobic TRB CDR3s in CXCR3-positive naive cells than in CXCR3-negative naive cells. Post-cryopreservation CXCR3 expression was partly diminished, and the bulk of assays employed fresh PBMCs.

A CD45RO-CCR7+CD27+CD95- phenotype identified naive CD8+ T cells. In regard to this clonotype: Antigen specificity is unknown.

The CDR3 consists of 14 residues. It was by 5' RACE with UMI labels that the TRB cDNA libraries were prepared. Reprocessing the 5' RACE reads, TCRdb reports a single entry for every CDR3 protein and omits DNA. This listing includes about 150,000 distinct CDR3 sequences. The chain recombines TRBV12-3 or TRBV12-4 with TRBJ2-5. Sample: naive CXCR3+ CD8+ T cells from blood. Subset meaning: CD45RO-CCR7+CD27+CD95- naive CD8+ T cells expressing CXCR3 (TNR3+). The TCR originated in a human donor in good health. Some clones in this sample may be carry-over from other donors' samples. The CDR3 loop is CASSFFRGTETQYF.